This T cell receptor (beta chain) was profiled in a study of early T cells in non-severe SARS-CoV-2 infection. Overall study findings and caveats: Reliance on VDJdb matching favored anti-spike CD8 responses; private and CD4 specificities were missed.

Unique molecular identifiers were added to individual cDNA molecules. TCRdb recomputed calls from the 5' RACE reads with MiXCR, one row per CDR3 protein. The table shows 45,000 to 65,000 distinct CDR3 sequences, with 9.5% to 12% occurring only once. This clonotype was counted only a few times. Its cognate antigen is unknown. Germline CDR1 SGHTA, CDR2 FQGNSA. Trimming left V 5 bases short and J 7 bases short, with 11 bases between. The CDR3 contains 13 residues. Sequencing used whole blood. The V and J genes are TRBV7-2 and TRBJ2-2, with no clear D. The sequence was obtained from an adult who was a healthcare worker with PCR-confirmed SARS-CoV-2 infection or an uninfected control (not recorded which). CDR3 sequence reads: CASSDRVIGELFF. The CDR3 DNA reads TGTGCCAGCAGCGATAGGGTGATCGGGGAGCTGTTTTTT.